The sequence of this T cell receptor (beta chain) was determined in a study of T cells in Graves' hyperthyroidism and ophthalmopathy. Points from the study as a whole: Ophthalmopathy and stable hyperthyroidism were separated by a 13 V-J model.

Using RNA transcripts as the source, TCR beta CDR3 regions were amplified. With the HTBI primer set, the TCR CDR3 went through a first round of RT-PCR. TCRdb ran MiXCR on the multiplex PCR reads and lists one entry per CDR3 protein. The table records around 400,000 distinct CDR3 sequences, 13% to 15% of them present only once. The V and J ends lost 8 bases and 7 bases respectively, with 27 bases between them. Germline V gives CDR1 MNHNS, CDR2 SASEGT. The CDR3 is 16 residues long. The sample holds a few counts of this clonotype. As yet, its antigen is unknown. A NOSPECS grade of at least 4, a Clinical Activity Score of at least 3 and duration under 3 months were recorded in ophthalmopathy patients.

Sequenced input: blood. The rearrangement uses TRBV6-1 and TRBJ2-7, with D maybe TRBD1 (6 bases). The sequence was collected from an older woman with Graves' ophthalmopathy. CDR3 nucleotides: TGTGCCAGCTTTCCCTCGATTCAGGGGCCGTCGGGGGAGCAGTACTTC. This sequence encodes CASFPSIQGPSGEQYF.